This TCR beta chain was identified in a study of HIV-infected patients and healthy controls. Trimming cost V 4 bases and J 4 bases; bases outside gene matches: 9. CDR1 SQVTM and CDR2 ANQGSEA come from the germline V gene. The CDR3 is 15 amino acids. TCRdb reanalysed the 5' RACE reads using MiXCR and keeps one entry per CDR3 protein. The repertoire has under 20,000 distinct CDR3 sequences, about a sixth of them found once; the top ten carry around 22%. This clonotype was counted many times. The sequence was collected from a human donor in good health. This rearrangement joins TRBV29-1 to TRBJ2-1; 8 bases map to TRBD2. The sample taken for sequencing was CD8+ T cells from blood. DNA of the CDR3: TGCAGCGTTGGCCTCGCTAGCGGGCTTTACAATGAGCAGTTCTTC. The encoded protein is CSVGLASGLYNEQFF.